The clone carrying this T cell receptor beta chain was counted many times. The antigen is not known. This sample is part of a study of T cells in Graves' hyperthyroidism and ophthalmopathy. Template material for amplifying TCR beta CDR3 regions consisted of RNA transcripts. HTBI primers were used for first-round RT-PCR of the TCR CDR3. TCRdb re-called the multiplex PCR reads with MiXCR, one entry per CDR3 protein. This sample carries about 400,000 distinct CDR3 sequences, 13% to 15% of them seen once, and the ten largest clones take about 20%. Study-wide results and limits: Among clonotypes expanded in thyroid above 0.001, most were also found in blood. Ophthalmopathy, which appeared later, was predicted by the model a median around 6.5 months before onset.

The ends lost 5 bases at V and 3 bases at J; junction bases unmatched: 5. This CDR3 has 13 amino acids. Germline CDR1 is SQVTM and CDR2 is ANQGSEA. For ophthalmopathy patients, the Clinical Activity Score was at least 3 and the NOSPECS grade at least 4; duration was under 3 months. The genes are TRBV29-1 and TRBJ2-7; TRBD2 agrees at 9 bases. The source is a woman in her sixties or seventies with Graves' ophthalmopathy. The source material was blood. For the CDR3, the DNA is TGCAGCGTTCTTGGCGGGAGGGACTACGAGCAGTACTTC. Protein: CSVLGGRDYEQYF.